The clone carrying this T cell receptor beta chain appeared a few times. What it recognizes is unknown. CDR3 length: 14 residues. Germline-derived CDR1 and CDR2 are SGHRS and YFSETQ. J gave up 2 bases and V 4 bases, and 6 bases lay outside the gene matches. This sample is part of a study of T and B cells in COVID-19 patients. The wider study: Peripheral blood came from COVID-19 patients with active infection or after recovery. Most recovered patients had mild to moderate COVID-19 treated as outpatients.

Study conclusions and caveats: Active COVID-19 showed highly clonal TRB repertoires; recovery showed diversity and richness above healthy donors.

Multiplex PCR with BIOMED2 TRB-A/B primer pools amplified TRB rearrangements. In TCRdb, the multiplex PCR reads were re-called with MiXCR into one record per CDR3 protein. The data contain around 12,000 distinct CDR3 sequences, almost 30% of them singletons. Blood genomic DNA input for TRB amplification was 250-500 ng. Sequenced sample: blood. This rearrangement joins TRBV5-1 to TRBJ2-7; TRBD1 matches at 7 bases. The sequence was obtained from a human donor who had recovered from COVID-19. CDR3 loop: CASSPDRPPYEQYF. In DNA, the CDR3 is TGCGCCAGCAGCCCGGACAGGCCCCCCTACGAGCAGTACTTC.